This entry lists 5 T cell receptor beta chains sequenced from one sample in a study of T cell changes during pregnancy in multiple sclerosis. The repertoire was sequenced with immunoSEQ multiplex PCR; TCRdb's copy has only in-frame clones and lacks some. In the table there are around 60,000 clones, 80% to 95% of which are singletons. Source: peripheral blood, taken in the second trimester of pregnancy. The receptors were gathered from a female donor in good health, enrolled as a control in a pregnancy study.

The chain links TRBV12-5 to TRBJ1-2, with 7 positions matching TRBD1. The CDR3 has 16 amino acids. CDR1 and CDR2 (germline): LGHNT, FRNRAP. Losses at the gene ends were 0 bases for V and 2 bases for J; bases not matched to a gene: 6. The CDR3 bases are TGTGCTAGTGGTTTGGTCCGAGTGGGACAGAACTATGGCTACACCTTC. It is translated as CASGLVRVGQNYGYTF.

The chain is built from TRBV7-2 and TRBJ2-3; 9 nucleotides agree with TRBD2. Trimming removed 3 bases from V and 1 base from J; junction bases left unmatched: 2. The CDR3 loop spans 15 amino acids. Per germline, CDR1 SGHTA and CDR2 FQGNSA. The CDR3 region has the DNA TGTGCCAGCAGCTTTAGCGGGAGCGGCACAGATACGCAGTATTTT. Protein sequence: CASSFSGSGTDTQYF. The full variable domain, in which reference TRBV7-2 and TRBJ2-3 provide the parts outside the CDR3, is GAGVSQSPSNKVTEKGKDVELRCDPISGHTALYWYRQSLGQGLEFLIYFQGNSAPDKSGLPSDRFSAERTGGSVSTLTIQRTQQEDSAVYLCASSFSGSGTDTQYFGPGTRLTVL.

The rearrangement links TRBV28 to TRBJ2-2; 8 bases match TRBD1. V shed 3 bases and J 6 bases; nucleotides not matched to a gene: 6. Per the germline V gene, CDR1 is MDHEN and CDR2 is SYDVKM. This CDR3 contains 15 residues. The CDR3 region is CASSFLDRESGELFF. The DNA of the CDR3 is TGTGCCAGCAGTTTTCTGGACAGGGAATCCGGGGAGCTGTTTTTT.

The chain joins TRBV7-8 to TRBJ2-5; possible D gene TRBD1, 6 bases. Germline V gene lookup returns CDR1 SGHVS and CDR2 FQNEAQ. This CDR3 region has 14 residues. Trimming cost V 6 bases and J 5 bases, with 16 bases left between them. CDR3 protein: CASSQGQSPETQYF. In DNA, the CDR3 is TGTGCCAGCAGTCAGGGGCAGTCTCCGGAGACCCAGTACTTC.

This chain connects TRBV23-1 to TRBJ2-1; 12 bases align to TRBD2. TRBV23-1 is an ORF, with its function uncertain. The CDR3 totals 18 residues. V was clipped by 4 bases and J by 1 base; unmatched bases: 8. In DNA, the CDR3 is TGCGCCAGCAGTCCCATCACTAGCGGGAGGATTTCCTACAATGAGCAGTTCTTC. It yields the protein CASSPITSGRISYNEQFF.